Listed below are T cell receptor beta chains from one sample, sequenced in a study of cytomegalovirus exposure and HLA in healthy donors. Using immunoSEQ multiplex PCR, the repertoire was profiled, and TCRdb retains in-frame clones only, with some absent. The sample has about 240,000 clones; around 87% are singletons. Material: PBMCs. The receptor source for this set is a woman aged 30 to 39 in good health and CMV-seropositive. Both conserved end residues are part of each CDR3. A D gene is named only where the DNA matches it firmly. Expanded clones are given a class, and other clones once, few, many or no size at all.

j_call | v_call | clone_size | d_call | cdr3_nt | cdr3_aa
TRBJ2-6 | TRBV6-6 | NA | NA | TGTGCCAGCAGCCGGCGACAGAGCTCTGGGGCCAACGTCCTGACTTTC | CASSRRQSSGANVLTF
TRBJ2-1 | TRBV18 | once | NA | TGTGCCAGCTCACAGCGGACAGCCTACAATGAGCAGTTCTTC | CASSQRTAYNEQFF
TRBJ2-7 | TRBV25-1 | NA | NA | TGTGCCAGCAGTGAAGGGCTAGCGAACCACTACGAGCAGTACTTC | CASSEGLANHYEQYF
TRBJ2-5 | TRBV5-4 | NA | TRBD2 | TGTGCCAGCAGCGTGACTAGCGGGAGAGAGACCCAGTACTTC | CASSVTSGRETQYF
TRBJ2-3 | TRBV4-2 | NA | TRBD2 | TGTGCCAGCAGCTTGGCGGCGGGAGAGAGCACAGATACGCAGTATTTT | CASSLAAGESTDTQYF
TRBJ2-5 | TRBV11-3 | NA | TRBD2 | TGTGCCAGCAGCTTGGACGGGAGGGCCGAAGAGACCCAGTACTTC | CASSLDGRAEETQYF
TRBJ2-7 | TRBV9 | NA | NA | TGTGCCAGCAGCGCGACCTTTTGGACAGCTGAGGAGCAGTACTTC | CASSATFWTAEEQYF
TRBJ1-5 | TRBV10-3 | NA | NA | TGTGCCATCAGTGAGTTGGCGGGGTTACGACAGCCCCAGCATTTT | CAISELAGLRQPQHF
TRBJ2-7 | TRBV6-1 | NA | NA | TGTGCCAGCAGTGAAACCAGGTCCCACACCCCCGGAACCTACGAGCAGTACTTC | CASSETRSHTPGTYEQYF
TRBJ1-1 | TRBV27 | once | NA | TGTGCCAGCAGTTTATTGCAAGGGGACACTGAAGCTTTCTTT | CASSLLQGDTEAFF
TRBJ2-5 | TRBV15 | once | NA | TGTGCCACCAGTAGACTAGAAGAGACCCAGTACTTC | CATSRLEETQYF
TRBJ2-2 | TRBV2 | NA | NA | TGTGCCAGCAGGGGGGACAGACTAGATAGCACCGGGGAGCTGTTTTTT | CASRGDRLDSTGELFF
TRBJ2-2 | TRBV25-1 | NA | NA | TGTGCCAGCAGTGAATCTCCCGGGGAGCTGTTTTTT | CASSESPGELFF
TRBJ1-5 | TRBV9 | NA | NA | TGTGCCAGCAGCGTAGCCGGGACACCTTATCAGCCCCAGCATTTT | CASSVAGTPYQPQHF
TRBJ2-7 | TRBV27 | NA | NA | TGTGCCAGCAGCCTGACAAAAGCCTACGAGCAGTACTTC | CASSLTKAYEQYF
TRBJ2-7 | TRBV7-3 | NA | TRBD1 | TGTGCCAGCAGCACGGGGACAGGGAGCGAGCAGTACTTC | CASSTGTGSEQYF
TRBJ1-5 | TRBV11-2 | NA | NA | TGTGCCAGCAGCTTATCCGCGCGGGGGGGCTGGCAGCCCCAGCATTTT | CASSLSARGGWQPQHF
TRBJ2-5 | TRBV7-2 | once | NA | TGTGCCAGCAGCCCCATGGAGACCCAGTACTTC | CASSPMETQYF
TRBJ2-1 | TRBV5-1 | NA | TRBD2 | TGCGCCAGCAGCTTTTCGGCGGGAGCATTCAATGAGCAGTTCTTC | CASSFSAGAFNEQFF
TRBJ2-5 | TRBV10-2 | NA | NA | TGCGCCAGCAGTGAGGCAGGGGATATCGAGACCCAGTACTTC | CASSEAGDIETQYF
TRBJ1-5 | TRBV6-5 | NA | NA | TGTGCCAGCAGTCAGGGTAGTGGAGCCCAGCATTTT | CASSQGSGAQHF
TRBJ2-7 | TRBV27 | NA | TRBD2 | TGTGCCAGCAGTTTATGGGGGACACTAGCGGGAGGAGGGGAGCAGTACTTC | CASSLWGTLAGGGEQYF
TRBJ2-2 | TRBV5-1 | NA | TRBD2 | TGCGCCAGCAGCCTTGGGAGGGTCATGGCCGGGGAGCTGTTTTTT | CASSLGRVMAGELFF
TRBJ2-2 | TRBV30 | NA | TRBD2 | TGTGCCTGGAGTATACTAGCGGGAGGGGCCGGGGAGCTGTTTTTT | CAWSILAGGAGELFF
TRBJ2-7 | TRBV5-1 | few | NA | TGCGCCAGCAGCTTGGTCGTGGACAGCCCCTACGAGCAGTACTTC | CASSLVVDSPYEQYF
TRBJ1-2 | TRBV11-1 | NA | NA | TGTGCCAGCAGCTTAGCGCGGGGATCTGGCTACACCTTC | CASSLARGSGYTF
TRBJ2-1 | TRBV5-1 | NA | TRBD1 | TGCGCCAGCAGCTTGGACAGGGGGTTCGATGAGCAGTTCTTC | CASSLDRGFDEQFF
TRBJ2-1 | TRBV7-2 | NA | TRBD2 | TGTGCCAGCAGCCTTACTAGCGCAAGCTCCTACAATGAGCAGTTCTTC | CASSLTSASSYNEQFF
TRBJ2-5 | TRBV7-3 | once | TRBD1 | TGTGCCAGCAGCCCCCACGACAGGGCCCAAGAGACCCAGTACTTC | CASSPHDRAQETQYF
TRBJ2-7 | TRBV21-1 | NA | NA | TGTGCCAGCAGCAGCACTAGCATAACCTACGAGCAGTACTTC | CASSSTSITYEQYF
TRBJ1-1 | TRBV29-1 | once | TRBD1 | TGCAGCGGTACAGGGGCCTCCCGAACGTCGAACACTGAAGCTTTCTTT | CSGTGASRTSNTEAFF
TRBJ1-4 | TRBV2 | NA | TRBD1 | TGTGCCACTAACGGACAGGGGGAAAAACTGTTTTTT | CATNGQGEKLFF
TRBJ2-1 | TRBV5-1 | NA | NA | TGCGCCAGCAGCCACGTTGCGCTAGGGGAGGATGAGCAGTTCTTC | CASSHVALGEDEQFF
TRBJ2-7 | TRBV5-8 | NA | TRBD1 | TGTGCCAGCAGCTTGGGGACAGGGGGCGTATCCTACGAGCAGTACTTC | CASSLGTGGVSYEQYF
TRBJ2-1 | TRBV6-4 | many | TRBD1 | TGTGCCAGCAGTGGACAGGGGGACTACAATGAGCAGTTCTTC | CASSGQGDYNEQFF
TRBJ1-1 | TRBV11-2 | NA | NA | TGTGCCAGCAGCTTCACACTGAACACTGAAGCTTTCTTT | CASSFTLNTEAFF
TRBJ1-1 | TRBV7-6 | NA | NA | TGTGCCAGCAGCTTACAGGTGAACACTGAAGCTTTCTTT | CASSLQVNTEAFF
TRBJ2-1 | TRBV7-9 | NA | NA | TGTGCCAGCAGCTTAGCGAGGGTGAATGAGCAGTTCTTC | CASSLARVNEQFF
TRBJ1-1 | TRBV5-1 | NA | TRBD1 | TGCGCCAGCAGCTTCAGGGGGCTTGACACTGAAGCTTTCTTT | CASSFRGLDTEAFF
TRBJ1-5 | TRBV18 | NA | NA | TGTGCCAGCTCACCTTCAGGGTGGGCGCAGCCCCAGCATTTT | CASSPSGWAQPQHF
TRBJ1-3 | TRBV15 | NA | TRBD1 | TGTGCCACCACCGGACAGGGGCTTCGAAACACCATATATTTT | CATTGQGLRNTIYF
TRBJ2-7 | TRBV5-1 | NA | TRBD2 | TGCGCCAGCAGCTTGGCAACTAGCGGGAACCCCTACGAGCAGTACTTC | CASSLATSGNPYEQYF
TRBJ2-4 | TRBV15 | NA | TRBD1 | TGTGCCACCAGCAGAGCCCCGACAGGGGCCAAAAACATTCAGTACTTC | CATSRAPTGAKNIQYF
TRBJ2-1 | TRBV5-6 | NA | NA | TGTGCCAGCAACAACCTGGACAGATTCCTCTACAATGAGCAGTTCTTC | CASNNLDRFLYNEQFF
TRBJ2-6 | TRBV5-1 | NA | NA | TGCGCCAGCAGCTTGGGTCTCTACTCTGGGGCCAACGTCCTGACTTTC | CASSLGLYSGANVLTF
TRBJ2-1 | TRBV7-9 | NA | TRBD2 | TGTGCCAGCAGCCCAAGCGGGAGCTCCTACAATGAGCAGTTCTTC | CASSPSGSSYNEQFF
TRBJ2-7 | TRBV25-1 | NA | NA | TGTGCCAGCAGTGAATACTTTACAGGAAGAGGCGAGCAGTACTTC | CASSEYFTGRGEQYF
TRBJ1-3 | TRBV6-1 | NA | NA | TGTGCCAGCAGTGGGGCAATAGGTGGAAACACCATATATTTT | CASSGAIGGNTIYF